Below, 29 T cell receptor beta chains from the same sample are listed, as sequenced in a study of patients and donors after allogeneic stem cell transplantation. MiXCR, run by TCRdb on the RT-PCR reads, gives a single entry per CDR3 protein. Of a few hundred thousand distinct CDR3 sequences in the sample, 14% were seen once. The sequenced material came from blood, either unsorted or a sorted T cell fraction (not recorded which). These receptors were collected from a human donor who was either an allogeneic HSCT recipient or a stem cell or donor lymphocyte infusion donor (not recorded which). It is not recorded whose cells these are; they may come from a transplant donor.

In its sample, this clonotype was seen many times. This chain connects TRBV7-2 to TRBJ2-3, with 10 bases identical to TRBD1. In germline, CDR1 is SGHTA, CDR2 FQGNSA. V shed 5 bases, J shed 6 bases, and the junction held 8 bases outside the gene matches. The CDR3 is 15 amino acids. The CDR3 sequence is CASSEGQGLVDTQYF. CDR3 DNA sequence: TGTGCCAGCAGCGAGGGACAGGGGCTCGTCGATACGCAGTATTTT.

The V call is TRBV14, the J call TRBJ2-3, with TRBD2 identical over 16 bases. CDR1 and CDR2 (germline): SGHDN, FVKESK. The CDR3 contains 16 residues. V dropped 3 bases and J dropped 4; count of bases not matched to a gene: 1. CDR3 sequence reads: CASSHGTSGRADTQYF. The CDR3 bases are TGTGCCAGCAGCCATGGGACTAGCGGGAGGGCAGATACGCAGTATTTT.

This clonotype was observed a few times. The rearrangement joins TRBV12-3 or TRBV12-4 to TRBJ2-1; perhaps D is TRBD1 or TRBD2 (6 bases each). Trimming stripped 2 bases from V and 2 bases from J, with 13 bases between. CDR3 size: 16 residues. CDR3 sequence (DNA): TGTGCCAGCAGTTTATTCATGGGGGGCGCCTACAATGAGCAGTTCTTC. Residues: CASSLFMGGAYNEQFF.

V and J are TRBV7-2 and TRBJ2-7, with TRBD2 identical over 10 bases. The junction had 13 bases not matched to a gene; V was cut back by 5 bases and J by 3 bases. Germline assignment: CDR1 SGHTA and CDR2 FQGNSA. The CDR3 loop spans 17 amino acids. The CDR3 is CASSLSGGGAGNYEQYF. The CDR3 bases are TGTGCCAGCAGCCTGAGCGGGGGGGGCGCGGGGAACTACGAGCAGTACTTC.

The chain combines TRBV19 with TRBJ2-1; a possible D gene is TRBD1 (6 bases). Germline CDR1 LNHDA, CDR2 SQIVND (reference sequence). V dropped 5 bases and J dropped 9 bases, with 17 bases sitting between them. CDR3 length: 14 residues. Written as DNA, the CDR3 is TGTGCCAGTAGTGCAGTTAACACAGGGATTGAGCAGTTCTTC. Its protein is CASSAVNTGIEQFF.

The chain carries TRBV7-9 and TRBJ2-2; 14 positions match TRBD2. Germline-derived CDR1 and CDR2 are SEHNR and FQNEAQ (reference sequence). The ends lost 5 bases at V and 5 bases at J; junction bases unmatched: 7. This CDR3 has 17 residues. CDR3 in DNA: TGTGCCAGCAGCGTTGGGACTAGCGGGAGTAGAACCGGGGAGCTGTTTTTT. This translates into CASSVGTSGSRTGELFF.

This clonotype has a count of ten or more. This rearrangement joins TRBV20-1 to TRBJ2-7, with TRBD1 matching over 10 bases. The J segment lost 4 bases and the V segment lost 5 bases, leaving 2 bases of the junction unmatched. Germline V gene sequence: CDR1 DFQATT, CDR2 SNEGSKA (reference sequence). CDR3 length: 12 residues. CDR3 residues: CSAGDRGYEQYF. CDR3 DNA sequence: TGCAGTGCTGGGGACAGGGGATACGAGCAGTACTTC.

This chain connects TRBV6-1 to TRBJ1-1; TRBD1 agrees at 7 bases. V dropped 2 bases and J dropped 5; count of bases not matched to a gene: 5. Germline V gene data show CDR1 as MNHNS and CDR2 as SASEGT. The CDR3 loop spans 14 amino acids. The CDR3 here is CASSEQGGVTEAFF. In DNA, the CDR3 is TGTGCCAGCAGTGAACAGGGGGGCGTGACTGAAGCTTTCTTT.

The CDR3 sequence: CSARVIAGGVTEAFF. Here the CDR3 DNA reads TGCAGTGCTAGAGTTATCGCAGGGGGAGTCACTGAAGCTTTCTTT. The chain couples TRBV20-1 to TRBJ1-1, with 7 bases identical to TRBD1. CDR3 length equals 15 residues. After removal of 1 base from V and 4 bases from J, the junction contained 9 bases not matched to a gene. The germline V gene has CDR1 DFQATT and CDR2 SNEGSKA (reference sequence).

This clonotype was seen a few times. The chain is built from TRBV4-1 and TRBJ1-1; D unclear. Trimming shortened V by 5 bases and J by 0 bases, and 10 bases separated the two germline ends. This CDR3 is built from 14 residues. Germline-derived CDR1 and CDR2 are MGHRA and YSYEKL. The CDR3 loop is CASSVNTMNTEAFF. For the CDR3, the DNA is TGCGCCAGCAGCGTAAATACAATGAACACTGAAGCTTTCTTT.

The V call is TRBV13, the J call TRBJ2-7; D tentatively fits TRBD1 or TRBD2 (6 bases each). This CDR3 comprises 15 residues. Germline assignment: CDR1 PRHDT and CDR2 FYEKMQ (reference sequence). With 3 bases removed from V and 3 bases from J, the gap between germline ends came to 15 bases. The CDR3 spells CASSLGGTIGYEQYF. Written as DNA, the CDR3 is TGTGCCAGCAGCTTGGGGGGCACCATCGGCTACGAGCAGTACTTC.

This rearrangement joins TRBV6-2 or TRBV6-3 to TRBJ2-1, with 7 bases aligning to TRBD2. The CDR3 covers 16 residues. V lost 2 bases, J lost 7 bases, and 11 bases stayed unmatched. The germline CDR1 and CDR2 sequences are MNHEY and SVGEGT. CDR3 coding DNA: TGTGCCAGCAGTTACCCCCAGGACGGGGGGAGTAATGAGCAGTTCTTC. Its protein is CASSYPQDGGSNEQFF.

This clonotype was observed at least ten times. CDR3 DNA sequence: TGTGCCAGCAGCTTGCCCCCGGGCAATGAGCAGTTCTTC. Protein product: CASSLPPGNEQFF. The chain is built from TRBV5-6 and TRBJ2-1; no clear D. This CDR3 is built from 13 residues. V shed 1 base and J shed 6 bases, with 8 bases lying between them. Germline CDR1 reads SGHDT; CDR2 reads YYEEEE.

The rearrangement uses TRBV7-9 and TRBJ2-5; D call uncertain. The CDR3 length is 15 residues. The V and J ends lost 5 bases and 1 base respectively, with 14 bases between them. The germline CDR1 and CDR2 sequences are SEHNR and FQNEAQ (reference sequence). The CDR3 protein is CASSPVGSTQETQYF. CDR3 in DNA: TGTGCCAGCAGCCCAGTAGGTTCGACCCAAGAGACCCAGTACTTC.

The table lists this clonotype with a few counts. This sequence joins TRBV30 and TRBJ1-1; D is possibly TRBD1 (5 bases). The V end lost 5 bases, the J end lost 3 bases, and 13 bases lay between the germline ends. The germline V gene has CDR1 GTSNPN and CDR2 SVGIG (reference sequence). The CDR3 loop spans 13 amino acids. CDR3 nucleotide sequence: TGTGCCTGGTCCCGGGCGGGGGACACTGAAGCTTTCTTT. The encoded protein is CAWSRAGDTEAFF.

This clonotype was counted ten times or more. The chain carries TRBV12-3 or TRBV12-4 and TRBJ1-2, with 7 bases aligning to TRBD1. Trimming took 5 bases from V and 6 from J; bases not matched to a gene: 6. CDR3 length: 13 amino acids. The CDR3 sequence: CASSTGTENGYTF. Written as DNA, the CDR3 is TGTGCCAGCAGTACCGGGACAGAGAATGGCTACACCTTC.

This clonotype rates as medium-sized. This chain connects TRBV20-1 to TRBJ2-5, with a weak D call TRBD2 (6 bases). Per germline, CDR1 DFQATT and CDR2 SNEGSKA (reference sequence). V was cut by 4 bases and J by 5 bases, with 11 bases left in between. The length of the CDR3 is 12 residues. The CDR3 bases are TGCAGTGCTATTCGGGAGAAGGAGACCCAGTACTTC. Translating gives CSAIREKETQYF.

V and J are TRBV6-1 and TRBJ2-5, with 12 positions matching TRBD2. CDR1 is MNHNS and CDR2 is SASEGT in the germline V gene. J lost 3 bases, V lost 5 bases, and 4 bases had no gene match. The CDR3 is 15 residues long. The CDR3 reads CASSKASGGEETQYF. The CDR3 DNA is TGTGCCAGCAGTAAGGCTAGCGGGGGGGAAGAGACCCAGTACTTC.

The sample holds a few counts of this clonotype. CDR3 bases: TGTGCCAGCAGTCCAGAGGGACAGGCTGGAAACACCATATATTTT. It translates to CASSPEGQAGNTIYF. The rearrangement joins TRBV12-3 or TRBV12-4 to TRBJ1-3, with 8 bases fitting TRBD1. The CDR3 extends over 15 amino acids. Losses at the gene ends were 5 bases for V and 2 bases for J; bases not matched to a gene: 5.

In the case of this clonotype: A much larger clone differs by one base, so this may be a read error. The chain has TRBV3-1 and TRBJ2-2; TRBD2 matches at 7 bases. This CDR3 has 16 residues. The V and J ends lost 5 bases and 2 bases, in that order; junction bases with no gene match: 8. Per the germline V gene, CDR1 is LGHDT and CDR2 is YNNKEL (reference sequence). The CDR3: CASSTGWGLNTGELFF. The CDR3 nucleotides read TGTGCCAGCAGCACGGGCTGGGGACTAAACACCGGGGAGCTGTTTTTT.

CDR3 sequence: CASSVREGLYEQYF. In nucleotides, the CDR3 is TGTGCCAGCAGCGTTCGGGAGGGCTTGTACGAGCAGTACTTC. The chain uses TRBV11-2 and TRBJ2-7, with TRBD2 identical over 8 bases. This CDR3 has 14 residues. J gave up 4 bases and V 5 bases, and 7 bases lay outside the gene matches. The germline V gene has CDR1 SGHAT and CDR2 FQNNGV.

This chain links TRBV6-1 with TRBJ2-2; D possibly corresponds to TRBD1 (5 bases). Germline-derived CDR1 and CDR2 are MNHNS and SASEGT. The length of the CDR3 is 15 residues. Trimming took 6 bases from V and 7 from J, leaving 18 bases between them. The CDR3 loop reads CASRPLGQGVGELFF. CDR3 sequence (DNA): TGTGCCAGCAGACCCCTTGGGCAGGGCGTCGGGGAGCTGTTTTTT.

This sequence joins TRBV7-9 and TRBJ1-5; D is undetermined. Germline V lookup: CDR1 SEHNR, CDR2 FQNEAQ (reference sequence). The CDR3 runs to 16 residues. The germline V and J ends were trimmed by 0 bases and 1 base, with 10 bases remaining between them. The CDR3 reads CASSLAAWASNQPQHF. The CDR3 region has the DNA TGTGCCAGCAGCTTAGCCGCATGGGCCAGCAATCAGCCCCAGCATTTT.

The V and J genes are TRBV3-1 and TRBJ1-6; a weak D match, TRBD1 (5 bases). CDR1 and CDR2 from the germline V gene are LGHDT and YNNKEL (reference sequence). The CDR3 is 13 amino acids. Trimming took 4 bases from V and 10 from J, leaving 11 bases between them. CDR3 region: CASSPDYRSPLHF. In DNA, the CDR3 is TGTGCCAGCAGCCCGGATTACAGGTCACCCCTCCACTTT.

The chain combines TRBV20-1 with TRBJ2-1; D is perhaps TRBD1 (7 bases). Trimming pared 5 bases from V and 8 bases from J, leaving 16 bases between. The germline gives CDR1 DFQATT, CDR2 SNEGSKA (reference sequence). The CDR3 has 13 residues. The CDR3 is CSARRGLAYEQFF. DNA for the CDR3: TGCAGTGCTCGTAGGGGGCTAGCGTATGAGCAGTTCTTC.

This clonotype came up a few times. V and J are TRBV9 and TRBJ1-2; the D gene is possibly TRBD1 (5 bases). This CDR3 has 13 residues. The V and J ends lost 0 bases and 11 bases respectively, with 14 bases between them. The germline V gene encodes CDR1 SGDLS and CDR2 YYNGEE. The CDR3 DNA sequence: TGTGCCAGCAGCGTAGTTGACAGTTCAAGTTACACCTTC. It yields the protein CASSVVDSSSYTF.

There are a few counts of this clonotype. The chain combines TRBV20-1 with TRBJ2-2; tentatively, D is TRBD1 (6 bases). The germline V gene encodes CDR1 DFQATT and CDR2 SNEGSKA (reference sequence). V lost 3 bases to trimming and J lost 2 bases, with 13 bases between them. This CDR3 region has 15 residues. Here the CDR3 reads CSASAQGPNTGELFF. For the CDR3, the DNA is TGCAGTGCTAGTGCCCAGGGGCCTAACACCGGGGAGCTGTTTTTT.

This clonotype was counted at least ten times. For the CDR3, the DNA is TGTGCCAGCAGTTACTCGGACAGGGGGCGAAAGACCCAGTACTTC. It encodes CASSYSDRGRKTQYF. V gene TRBV6-5 combines with J gene TRBJ2-5; 11 bases agree with TRBD1. V shed 0 bases, J shed 6 bases, and the junction held 3 bases outside the gene matches. The CDR3 loop spans 15 amino acids. The V gene's germline CDR1 is MNHEY and CDR2 SVGAGI.

This clonotype has ten or more counts. The chain links TRBV24-1 to TRBJ2-1, with D perhaps matching TRBD2 (5 bases). The CDR3 contains 13 residues. The V end was cut by 1 base, the J end by 7 bases, with 7 bases between. Germline lookup yields CDR1 KGHDR and CDR2 SFDVKD. The CDR3 sequence is CATSDFGENEQFF. CDR3 coding DNA: TGTGCCACCAGTGATTTCGGGGAAAATGAGCAGTTCTTC.